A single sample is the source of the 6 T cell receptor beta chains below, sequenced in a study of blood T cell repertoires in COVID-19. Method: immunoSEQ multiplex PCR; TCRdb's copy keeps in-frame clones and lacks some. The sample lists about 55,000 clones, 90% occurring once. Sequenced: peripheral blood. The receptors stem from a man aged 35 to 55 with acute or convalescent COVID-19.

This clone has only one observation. CDR3 loop: CSGGNRNTEAFF. The CDR3 nucleotides are TGCAGCGGAGGGAACAGAAACACTGAAGCTTTCTTT. The chain is built from TRBV29-1 and TRBJ1-1; D ambiguous. V lost 7 bases and J lost 2, with 11 bases in between. Germline V gene sequence: CDR1 SQVTM, CDR2 ANQGSEA. The length of the CDR3 is 12 residues.

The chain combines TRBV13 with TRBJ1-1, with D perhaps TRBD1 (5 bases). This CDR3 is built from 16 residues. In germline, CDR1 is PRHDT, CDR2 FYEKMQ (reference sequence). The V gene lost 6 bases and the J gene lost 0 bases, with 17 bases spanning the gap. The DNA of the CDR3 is TGTGCCAGCAGTTACCAGGGTAAGGCGTTGAACACTGAAGCTTTCTTT. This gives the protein CASSYQGKALNTEAFF.

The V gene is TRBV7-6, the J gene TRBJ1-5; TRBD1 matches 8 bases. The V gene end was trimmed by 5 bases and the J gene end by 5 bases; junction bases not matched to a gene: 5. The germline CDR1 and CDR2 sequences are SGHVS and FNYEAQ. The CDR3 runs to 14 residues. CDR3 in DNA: TGTGCCAGCAGCGCGGGGACAGGTTATCAGCCCCAGCATTTT. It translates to CASSAGTGYQPQHF.

CDR3 amino acids: CASSLVSGSTTDTQYF. CDR3 DNA sequence: TGCGCCAGCAGCTTGGTCAGCGGGAGTACGACAGATACGCAGTATTTT. The chain combines TRBV5-1 with TRBJ2-3, with 8 nucleotides matching TRBD2. The V and J ends lost 0 bases and 3 bases, in that order; junction bases with no gene match: 6. The CDR3 is made up of 16 amino acids. The germline gives CDR1 SGHRS, CDR2 YFSETQ.

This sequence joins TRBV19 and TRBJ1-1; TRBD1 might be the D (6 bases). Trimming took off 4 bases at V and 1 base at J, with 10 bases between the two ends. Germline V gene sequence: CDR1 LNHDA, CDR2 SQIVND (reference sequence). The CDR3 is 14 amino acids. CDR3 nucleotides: TGTGCCAGTAGTACCAGACAGGAGAACACTGAAGCTTTCTTT. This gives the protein CASSTRQENTEAFF. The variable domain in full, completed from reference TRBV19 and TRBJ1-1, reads DGGITQSPKYLFRKEGQNVTLSCEQNLNHDAMYWYRQDPGQGLRLIYYSQIVNDFQKGDIAEGYSVSREKKESFPLTVTSAQKNPTAFYLCASSTRQENTEAFFGQGTRLTVV.

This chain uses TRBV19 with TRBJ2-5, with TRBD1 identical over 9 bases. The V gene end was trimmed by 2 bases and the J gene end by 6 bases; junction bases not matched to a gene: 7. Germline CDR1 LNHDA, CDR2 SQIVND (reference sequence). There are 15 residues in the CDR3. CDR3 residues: CASSIRGQGSKTQYF. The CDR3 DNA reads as TGTGCCAGTAGTATACGGGGACAGGGATCGAAGACCCAGTACTTC.